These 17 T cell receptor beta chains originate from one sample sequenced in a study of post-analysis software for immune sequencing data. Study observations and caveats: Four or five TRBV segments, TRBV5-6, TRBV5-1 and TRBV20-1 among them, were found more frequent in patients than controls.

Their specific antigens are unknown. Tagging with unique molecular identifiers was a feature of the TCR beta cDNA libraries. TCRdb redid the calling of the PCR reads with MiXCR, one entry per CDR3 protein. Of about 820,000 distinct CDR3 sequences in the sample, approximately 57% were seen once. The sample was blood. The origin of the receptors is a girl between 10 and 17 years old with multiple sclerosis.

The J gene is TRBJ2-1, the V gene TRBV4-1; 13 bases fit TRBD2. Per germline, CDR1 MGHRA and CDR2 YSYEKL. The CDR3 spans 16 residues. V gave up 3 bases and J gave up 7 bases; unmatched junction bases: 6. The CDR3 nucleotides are TGCGCCAGCAGCCACGGACTAGCGGGGGTGGGTAATGAGCAGTTCTTC. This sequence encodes CASSHGLAGVGNEQFF.

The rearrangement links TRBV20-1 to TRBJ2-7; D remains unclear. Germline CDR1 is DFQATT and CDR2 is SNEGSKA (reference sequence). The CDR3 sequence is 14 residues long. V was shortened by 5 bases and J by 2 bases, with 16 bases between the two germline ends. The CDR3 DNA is TGCAGTGCTCCCCTCGGCAGGCGCCCCTACGAGCAGTACTTC. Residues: CSAPLGRRPYEQYF.

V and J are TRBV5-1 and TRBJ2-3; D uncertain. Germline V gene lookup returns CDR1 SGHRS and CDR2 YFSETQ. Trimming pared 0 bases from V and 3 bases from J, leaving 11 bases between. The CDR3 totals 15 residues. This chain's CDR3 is CASSLALSETDTQYF. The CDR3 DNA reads TGCGCCAGCAGCTTGGCCCTGAGCGAGACAGATACGCAGTATTTT.

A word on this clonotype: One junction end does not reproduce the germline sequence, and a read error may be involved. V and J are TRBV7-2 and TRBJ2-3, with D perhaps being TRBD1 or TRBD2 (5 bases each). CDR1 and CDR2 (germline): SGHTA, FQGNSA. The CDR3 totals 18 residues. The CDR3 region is CASSLDGWYSGTADTQYF. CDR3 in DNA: TGTGCCAGCAGTTTAGACGGTTGGTATTCAGGGACCGCAGATACGCAGTATTTT.

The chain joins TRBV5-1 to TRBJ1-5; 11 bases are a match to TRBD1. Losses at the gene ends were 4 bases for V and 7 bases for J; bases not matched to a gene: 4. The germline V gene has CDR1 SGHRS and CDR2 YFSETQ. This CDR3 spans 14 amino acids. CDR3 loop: CASSEGQGEQPQHF. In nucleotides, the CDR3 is TGCGCCAGCAGCGAGGGACAGGGGGAACAGCCCCAGCATTTT.

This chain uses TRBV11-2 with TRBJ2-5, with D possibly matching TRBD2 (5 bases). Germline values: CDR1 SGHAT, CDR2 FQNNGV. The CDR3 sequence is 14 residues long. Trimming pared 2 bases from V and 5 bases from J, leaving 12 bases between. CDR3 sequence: CASSLWSRGETQYF. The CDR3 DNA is TGTGCCAGCAGCTTATGGTCTAGAGGGGAGACCCAGTACTTC. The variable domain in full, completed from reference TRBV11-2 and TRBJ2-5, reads EAGVAQSPRYKIIEKRQSVAFWCNPISGHATLYWYQQILGQGPKLLIQFQNNGVVDDSQLPKDRFSAERLKGVDSTLKIQPAKLEDSAVYLCASSLWSRGETQYFGPGTRLLVL.

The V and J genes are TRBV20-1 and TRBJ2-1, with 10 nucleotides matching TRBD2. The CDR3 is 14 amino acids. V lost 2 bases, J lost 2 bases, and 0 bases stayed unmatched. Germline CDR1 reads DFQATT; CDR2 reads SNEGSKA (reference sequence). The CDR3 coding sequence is TGCAGTGCTAGAAGCGGGAGGGCCTACAATGAGCAGTTCTTC. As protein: CSARSGRAYNEQFF.

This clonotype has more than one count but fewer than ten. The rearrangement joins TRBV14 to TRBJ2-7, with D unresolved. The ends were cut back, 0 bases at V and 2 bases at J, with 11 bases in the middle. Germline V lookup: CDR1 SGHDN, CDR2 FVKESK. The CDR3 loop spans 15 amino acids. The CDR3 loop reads CASSQDHGGAYEQYF. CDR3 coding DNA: TGTGCCAGCAGCCAAGATCATGGCGGCGCCTACGAGCAGTACTTC.

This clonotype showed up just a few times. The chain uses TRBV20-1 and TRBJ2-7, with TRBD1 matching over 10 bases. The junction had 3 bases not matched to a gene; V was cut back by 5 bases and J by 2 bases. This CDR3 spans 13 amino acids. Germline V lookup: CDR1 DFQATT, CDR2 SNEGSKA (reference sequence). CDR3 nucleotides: TGCAGTGCTCAGGGGACAGGGGCCTACGAGCAGTACTTC. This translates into CSAQGTGAYEQYF.

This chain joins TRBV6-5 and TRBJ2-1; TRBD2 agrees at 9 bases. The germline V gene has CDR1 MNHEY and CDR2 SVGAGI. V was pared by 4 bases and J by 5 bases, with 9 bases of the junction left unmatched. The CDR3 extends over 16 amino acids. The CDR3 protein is CASSLRQAGGHNEQFF. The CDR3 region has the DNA TGTGCCAGCAGTTTACGCCAAGCGGGAGGTCACAATGAGCAGTTCTTC.

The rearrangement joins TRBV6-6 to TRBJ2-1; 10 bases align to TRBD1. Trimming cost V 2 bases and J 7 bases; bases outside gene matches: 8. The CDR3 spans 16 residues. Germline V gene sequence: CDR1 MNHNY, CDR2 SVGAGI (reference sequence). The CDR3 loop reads CASSYNRQGARNEQFF. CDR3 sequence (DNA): TGTGCCAGCAGTTACAACCGACAGGGGGCGCGAAATGAGCAGTTCTTC.

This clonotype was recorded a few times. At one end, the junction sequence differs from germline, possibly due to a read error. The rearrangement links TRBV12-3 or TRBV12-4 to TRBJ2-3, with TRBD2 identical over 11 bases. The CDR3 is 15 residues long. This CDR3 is CASRPGTSGTDTQYF. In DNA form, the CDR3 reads TGTGCCAGCAGGCCCGGGACTAGCGGCACCGATACGCAGTATTTT.

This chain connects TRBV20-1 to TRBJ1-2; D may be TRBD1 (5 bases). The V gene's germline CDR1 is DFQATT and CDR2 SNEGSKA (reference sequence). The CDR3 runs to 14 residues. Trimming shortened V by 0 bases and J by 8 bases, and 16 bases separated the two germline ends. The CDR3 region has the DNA TGCAGTGCTAGAGATTTGGCAGGGTTGAGGGGCTACACCTTC. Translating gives CSARDLAGLRGYTF.

In DNA, the CDR3 is TGTGCCAGCAGCTTAACCGGGACAGGGTTGGGCAATCAGCCCCAGCATTTT. This encodes CASSLTGTGLGNQPQHF. V and J are TRBV7-2 and TRBJ1-5; TRBD1 agrees at 9 bases. J gave up 2 bases and V 2 bases, and 7 bases lay outside the gene matches. This CDR3 has 17 residues. The germline gives CDR1 SGHTA, CDR2 FQGNSA.

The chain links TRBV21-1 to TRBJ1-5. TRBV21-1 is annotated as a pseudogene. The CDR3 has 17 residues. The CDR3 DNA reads TGTGCCAGCAGCAAAGAAAGGGTCCCACCCTGCAATCAGCCCCAGCATTTT. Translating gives CASSKERVPPCNQPQHF.

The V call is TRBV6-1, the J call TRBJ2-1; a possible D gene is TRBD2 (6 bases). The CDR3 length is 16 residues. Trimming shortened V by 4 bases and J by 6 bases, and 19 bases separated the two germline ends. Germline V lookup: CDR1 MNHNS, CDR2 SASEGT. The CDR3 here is CASSAGAGRGANEQFF. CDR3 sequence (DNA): TGTGCCAGCAGTGCCGGAGCGGGCCGGGGAGCCAATGAGCAGTTCTTC.

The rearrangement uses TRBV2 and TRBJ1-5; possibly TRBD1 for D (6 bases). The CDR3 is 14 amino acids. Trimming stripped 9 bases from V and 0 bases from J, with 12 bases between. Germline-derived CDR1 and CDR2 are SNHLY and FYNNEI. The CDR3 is CASRTEYSNQPQHF. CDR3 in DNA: TGTGCCAGTAGGACAGAATATAGCAATCAGCCCCAGCATTTT.